This T cell receptor beta chain was recovered during a study of blood T cell repertoires in COVID-19. For the study at large: PBMCs, B-cell-depleted T cells, or T cells were the source of the cDNA or gDNA that made up the material.

Produced via immunoSEQ multiplex PCR; TCRdb's table is partial and in-frame only. Here the sample spans around 300,000 clones, about nine tenths being singletons. V was trimmed by 6 bases and J by 1 base, leaving 9 bases between them. Germline CDR1 MNHEY, CDR2 SVGAGI. This CDR3 contains 13 residues. This chain links TRBV6-5 with TRBJ1-1; D unclear. The clonotype originates from a man younger than 35 with active or convalescent COVID-19. The sample comprised peripheral blood. CDR3 sequence reads: CASSLEGNTEAFF. The CDR3 DNA sequence: TGTGCCAGCAGCTTAGAGGGGAACACTGAAGCTTTCTTT.